This TCR beta chain stems from a study of blood T cell repertoires in COVID-19. This clone was seen only once. The germline V gene encodes CDR1 MRHNA and CDR2 SNTAGT. The length of the CDR3 is 15 residues. Trimming took 5 bases from V and 7 from J; bases not matched to a gene: 6. The protocol was immunoSEQ multiplex PCR, while the TCRdb copy is restricted to in-frame clones and leaves out a portion. The table records about 220,000 clones, roughly 82% of them present only once. This clonotype was obtained from a man aged 40-49 years who had recovered from COVID-19. The V call is TRBV6-4, the J call TRBJ2-1, with 12 bases matching TRBD2. Sequencing was performed on peripheral blood. CDR3 loop: CASSSTSGSTNEQFF. The CDR3 DNA reads TGTGCCAGCAGTTCGACTAGCGGGAGTACTAATGAGCAGTTCTTC.